This T cell receptor beta chain was captured by sequencing in a study of shared clonotypes between healthy human individuals. Study-level points and caveats: Generally, estimated richness proved larger in naive subsets than it did in memory subsets. Relative to clonotypes present in all four donors, those not shared had lower generation probabilities. The study's rarefaction showed incomplete sorted-subset sequencing despite large depth.

Sequencing used immunoSEQ multiplex PCR; TCRdb keeps in-frame clones, though not all of them. The table lists about 2.1 million clones, 93% of them singletons. In regard to this clone: Its antigen is unidentified.

The CDR3 is 18 residues long. V shed 4 bases, J shed 4 bases, and the junction held 16 bases outside the gene matches. The germline gives CDR1 SGHVS, CDR2 FNYEAQ. CD45RO-negative CD8 cells positively selected for CCR7 made up the naive population, which excluded terminally differentiated effector memory CD45RA+ cells. The receptor was derived from a man between 18 and 29 years old in good health. Some clones in this sample may be carry-over from other donors' samples. J is TRBJ2-7 and V is TRBV7-6, with 10 nucleotides matching TRBD1. Source material: naive CD8+ T cells from PBMCs. The CDR3 loop reads CASSSDPSSGTGVYEQYF. CDR3 nucleotides: TGTGCCAGCAGCTCCGACCCGAGTTCCGGGACAGGGGTTTACGAGCAGTACTTC.